This T cell receptor beta chain was found in a study of a mutant IDH1 vaccine in newly diagnosed glioma. Overall study context: Treated patients, about 60% male and roughly 40% female, averaged 40.4 years of age. Visits designated V12 and V13 were conducted at weeks 35 and 47, respectively.

This clone was detected once. Its target is not known. Germline values: CDR1 SEHNR, CDR2 FQNEAQ (reference sequence). The length of the CDR3 is 18 residues. V was shortened by 6 bases and J by 4 bases, with 25 bases between the two germline ends. Time point noted: week 47, end of study. What each vaccine dose contained was 300 ug of mutant IDH1 20-mer peptide, accompanied by topical imiquimod. Assay: immunoSEQ multiplex PCR; the TCRdb copy retains only in-frame clones and omits some. The table shows tens of thousands of clones, with roughly 86% occurring only once. The clonotype was recovered from a woman in her forties or fifties with glioma. The chain is built from TRBV7-9 and TRBJ2-1, with a possible D match to TRBD1 (6 bases). Material: PBMCs, obtained from a glioma patient whose treatment included an IDH1 peptide vaccine. CDR3 in amino acids: CASRFSTPGHPLYNEQFF. The DNA for the CDR3 is TGTGCCAGCAGGTTCAGTACTCCGGGACACCCCCTTTACAATGAGCAGTTCTTC.